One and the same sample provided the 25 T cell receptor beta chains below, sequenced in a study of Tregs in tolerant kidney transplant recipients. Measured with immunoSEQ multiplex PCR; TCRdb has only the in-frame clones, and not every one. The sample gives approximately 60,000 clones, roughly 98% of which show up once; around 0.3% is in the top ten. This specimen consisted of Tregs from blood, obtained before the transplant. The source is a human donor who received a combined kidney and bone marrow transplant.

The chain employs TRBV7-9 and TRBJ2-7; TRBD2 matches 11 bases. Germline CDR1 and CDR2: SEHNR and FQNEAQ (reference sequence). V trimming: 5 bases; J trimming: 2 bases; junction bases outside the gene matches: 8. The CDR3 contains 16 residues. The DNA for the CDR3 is TGTGCCAGCAGCACCCGACCGGGACTAGCGGCCTACGAGCAGTACTTC. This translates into CASSTRPGLAAYEQYF.

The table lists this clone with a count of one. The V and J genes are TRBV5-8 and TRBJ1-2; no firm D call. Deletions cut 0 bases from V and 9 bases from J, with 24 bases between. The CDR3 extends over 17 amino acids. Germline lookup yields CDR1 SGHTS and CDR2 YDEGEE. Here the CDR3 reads CASSLAMSGYLSRSYTF. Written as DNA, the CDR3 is TGTGCCAGCAGCTTGGCGATGTCGGGTTACCTATCACGCAGCTACACCTTC.

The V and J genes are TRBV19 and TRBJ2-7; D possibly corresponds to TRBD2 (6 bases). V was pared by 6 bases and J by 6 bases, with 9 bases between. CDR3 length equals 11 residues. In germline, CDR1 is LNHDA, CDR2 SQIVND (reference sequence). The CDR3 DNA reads TGTGCCAGTAGGATGGGGGGCGAGCAGTACTTC. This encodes CASRMGGEQYF.

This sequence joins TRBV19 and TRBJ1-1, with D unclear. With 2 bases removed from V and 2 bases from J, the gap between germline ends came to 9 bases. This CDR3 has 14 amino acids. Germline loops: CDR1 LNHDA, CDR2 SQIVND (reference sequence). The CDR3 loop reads CASSIMAGNTEAFF. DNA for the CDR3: TGTGCCAGTAGTATAATGGCAGGAAACACTGAAGCTTTCTTT. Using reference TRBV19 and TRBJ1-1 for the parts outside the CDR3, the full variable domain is DGGITQSPKYLFRKEGQNVTLSCEQNLNHDAMYWYRQDPGQGLRLIYYSQIVNDFQKGDIAEGYSVSREKKESFPLTVTSAQKNPTAFYLCASSIMAGNTEAFFGQGTRLTVV.

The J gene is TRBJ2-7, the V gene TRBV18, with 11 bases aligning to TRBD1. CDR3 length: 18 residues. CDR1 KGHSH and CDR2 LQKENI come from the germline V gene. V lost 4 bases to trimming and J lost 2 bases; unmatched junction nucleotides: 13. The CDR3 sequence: CASSLSSDRGRGTYEQYF. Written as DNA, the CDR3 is TGTGCCAGCTCACTTTCTTCGGACAGGGGGCGCGGGACCTACGAGCAGTACTTC.

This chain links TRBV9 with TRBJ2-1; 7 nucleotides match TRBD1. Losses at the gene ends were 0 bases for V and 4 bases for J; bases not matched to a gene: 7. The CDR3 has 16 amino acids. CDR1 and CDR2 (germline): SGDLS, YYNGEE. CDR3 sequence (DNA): TGTGCCAGCAGCGTAGTAGGGGACAGTTGGTACAATGAGCAGTTCTTC. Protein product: CASSVVGDSWYNEQFF.

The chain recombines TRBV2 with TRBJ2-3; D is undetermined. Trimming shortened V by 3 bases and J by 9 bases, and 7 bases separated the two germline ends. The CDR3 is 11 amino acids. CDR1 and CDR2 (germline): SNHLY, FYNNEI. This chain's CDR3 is CASSELSTQYF. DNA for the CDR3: TGTGCCAGCAGTGAGTTGTCAACGCAGTATTTT.

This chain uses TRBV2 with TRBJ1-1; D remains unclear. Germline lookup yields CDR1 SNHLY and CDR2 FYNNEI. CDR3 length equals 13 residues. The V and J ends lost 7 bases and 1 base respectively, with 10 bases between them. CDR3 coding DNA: TGTGCCAGCAAGGCGAGGAGGAACACTGAAGCTTTCTTT. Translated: CASKARRNTEAFF. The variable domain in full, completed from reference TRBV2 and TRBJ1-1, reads EPEVTQTPSHQVTQMGQEVILRCVPISNHLYFYWYRQILGQKVEFLVSFYNNEISEKSEIFDDQFSVERPDGSNFTLKIRSTKLEDSAMYFCASKARRNTEAFFGQGTRLTVV.

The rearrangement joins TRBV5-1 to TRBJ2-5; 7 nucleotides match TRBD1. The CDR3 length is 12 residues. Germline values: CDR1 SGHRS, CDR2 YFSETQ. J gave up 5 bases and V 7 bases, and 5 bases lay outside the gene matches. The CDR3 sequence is CASQGGAETQYF. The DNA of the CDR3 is TGCGCCAGCCAAGGGGGCGCTGAGACCCAGTACTTC.

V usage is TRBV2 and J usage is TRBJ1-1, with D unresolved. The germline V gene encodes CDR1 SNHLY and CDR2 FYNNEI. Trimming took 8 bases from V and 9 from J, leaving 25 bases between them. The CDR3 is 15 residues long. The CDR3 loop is CASAMGGHTVGQAFF. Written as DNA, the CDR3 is TGTGCCAGCGCCATGGGAGGCCACACGGTAGGACAAGCTTTCTTT.

Here the CDR3 reads CASSRLDRSGGYTF. The CDR3 DNA follows: TGTGCCAGCAGTCGCTTGGACAGGAGTGGTGGCTACACCTTC. J is TRBJ1-2 and V is TRBV6-5, with TRBD1 matching over 7 bases. This CDR3 is built from 14 residues. With 5 bases clipped from V and 7 bases from J, the junction kept 10 bases outside the gene matches. Germline CDR1 reads MNHEY; CDR2 reads SVGAGI.

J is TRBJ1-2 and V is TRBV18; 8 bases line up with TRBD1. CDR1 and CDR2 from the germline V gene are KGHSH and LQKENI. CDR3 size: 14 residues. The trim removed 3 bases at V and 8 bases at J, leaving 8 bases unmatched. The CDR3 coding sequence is TGTGCCAGCTCACCGGACAGGGACTATGGGGGCTACACCTTC. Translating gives CASSPDRDYGGYTF.

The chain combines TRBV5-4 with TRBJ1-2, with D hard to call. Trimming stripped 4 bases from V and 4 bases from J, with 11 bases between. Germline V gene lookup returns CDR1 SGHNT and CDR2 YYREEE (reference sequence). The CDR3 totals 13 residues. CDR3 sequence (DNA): TGTGCCAGCAGCCTGAGACAAGCCTATGGCTACACCTTC. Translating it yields CASSLRQAYGYTF.

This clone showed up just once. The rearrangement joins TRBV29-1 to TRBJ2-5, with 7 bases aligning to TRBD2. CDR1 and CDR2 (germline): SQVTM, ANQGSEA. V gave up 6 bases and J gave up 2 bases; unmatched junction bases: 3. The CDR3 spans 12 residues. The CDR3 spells CSVGTIQETQYF. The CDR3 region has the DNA TGCAGCGTCGGGACTATACAAGAGACCCAGTACTTC. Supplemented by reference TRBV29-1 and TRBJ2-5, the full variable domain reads SAVISQKPSRDICQRGTSLTIQCQVDSQVTMMFWYRQQPGQSLTLIATANQGSEATYESGFVIDKFPISRPNLTFSTLTVSNMSPEDSSIYLCSVGTIQETQYFGPGTRLLVL.

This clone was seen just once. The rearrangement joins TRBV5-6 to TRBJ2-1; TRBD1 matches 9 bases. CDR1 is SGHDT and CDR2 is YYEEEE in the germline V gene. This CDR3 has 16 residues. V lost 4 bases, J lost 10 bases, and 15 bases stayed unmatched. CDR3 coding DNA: TGTGCCAGCAGCGCTCCGGGACAGGGAAGAGTCAGAGAGCAGTTCTTC. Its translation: CASSAPGQGRVREQFF.

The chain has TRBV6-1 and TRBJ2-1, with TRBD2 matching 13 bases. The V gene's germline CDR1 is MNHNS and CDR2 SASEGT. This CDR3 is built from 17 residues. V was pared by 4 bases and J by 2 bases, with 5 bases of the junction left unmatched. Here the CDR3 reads CASSGSGLAGPYNEQFF. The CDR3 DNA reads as TGTGCCAGCAGTGGATCGGGACTAGCGGGACCCTACAATGAGCAGTTCTTC.

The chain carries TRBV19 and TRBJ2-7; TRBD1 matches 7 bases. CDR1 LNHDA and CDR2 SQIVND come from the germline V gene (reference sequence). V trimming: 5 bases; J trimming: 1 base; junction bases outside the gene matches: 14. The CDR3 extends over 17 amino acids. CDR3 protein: CASSPHLGRGLSYEQYF. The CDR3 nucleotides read TGTGCCAGTAGTCCACACCTGGGAAGGGGGCTTTCCTACGAGCAGTACTTC.

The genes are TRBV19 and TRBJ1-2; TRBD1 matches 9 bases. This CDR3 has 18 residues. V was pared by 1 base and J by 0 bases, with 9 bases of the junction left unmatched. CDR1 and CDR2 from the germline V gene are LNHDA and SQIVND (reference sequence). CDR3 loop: CASSIGPGTGPTNYGYTF. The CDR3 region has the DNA TGTGCCAGTAGTATAGGCCCAGGGACAGGGCCCACTAACTATGGCTACACCTTC.

The DNA for the CDR3 is TGCGCCAGCAGTCCCATGGAGGTGGCCACTGAAGCTTTCTTT. It encodes CASSPMEVATEAFF. The chain links TRBV5-1 to TRBJ1-1; D is undetermined. This CDR3 spans 14 amino acids. Germline values: CDR1 SGHRS, CDR2 YFSETQ. Trimming removed 5 bases at V and 4 bases at J, with 15 bases between.

The CDR3 spells CASGTGTGGGYTF. CDR3 nucleotide sequence: TGTGCTAGTGGGACCGGGACAGGGGGCGGCTACACCTTC. The chain recombines TRBV12-5 with TRBJ1-2, with 12 bases identical to TRBD1. Unmatched junction bases numbered 4, after V lost 6 bases and J lost 8 bases. The CDR3 contains 13 residues. Per the germline V gene, CDR1 is LGHNT and CDR2 is FRNRAP.

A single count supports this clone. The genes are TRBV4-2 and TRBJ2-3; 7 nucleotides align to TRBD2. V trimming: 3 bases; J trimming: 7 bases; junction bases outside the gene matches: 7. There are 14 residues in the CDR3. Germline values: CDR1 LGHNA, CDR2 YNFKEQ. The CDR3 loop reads CASSHLGGSYTQYF. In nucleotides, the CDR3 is TGTGCCAGCAGCCATCTGGGGGGGTCATATACGCAGTATTTT.

The CDR3 protein is CASSPRPGQGRSNEKLFF. The DNA for the CDR3 is TGTGCCAGCTCACCACGTCCGGGACAGGGACGTTCTAATGAAAAACTGTTTTTT. V and J are TRBV18 and TRBJ1-4; 9 positions agree with TRBD1. V lost 1 base to trimming and J lost 3 bases; unmatched junction nucleotides: 9. This CDR3 has 18 residues. The germline V gene encodes CDR1 KGHSH and CDR2 LQKENI.

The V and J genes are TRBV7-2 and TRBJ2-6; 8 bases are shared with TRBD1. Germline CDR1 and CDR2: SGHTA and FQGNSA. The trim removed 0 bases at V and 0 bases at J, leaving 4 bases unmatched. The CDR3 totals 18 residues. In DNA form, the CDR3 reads TGTGCCAGCAGCTTAGCCCTAGGACAGGGCTCTGGGGCCAACGTCCTGACTTTC. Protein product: CASSLALGQGSGANVLTF.

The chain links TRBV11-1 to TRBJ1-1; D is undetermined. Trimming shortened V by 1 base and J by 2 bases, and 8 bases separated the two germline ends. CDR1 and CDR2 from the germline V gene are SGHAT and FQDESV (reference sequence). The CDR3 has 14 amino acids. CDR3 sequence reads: CASSLEPANTEAFF. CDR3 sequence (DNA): TGTGCCAGCAGCTTAGAGCCCGCCAACACTGAAGCTTTCTTT.

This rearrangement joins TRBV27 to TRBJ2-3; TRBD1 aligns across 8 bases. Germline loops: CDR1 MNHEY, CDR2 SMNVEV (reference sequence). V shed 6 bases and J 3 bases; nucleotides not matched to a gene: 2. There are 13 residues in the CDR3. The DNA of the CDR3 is TGTGCCAGCAGGAACAGGGGGACAGATACGCAGTATTTT. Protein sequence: CASRNRGTDTQYF.